This entry lists 16 T cell receptor beta chains sequenced from one sample in a study of T cell clones after liver transplantation. For these TCRs, the target antigens are not known. Clones were sequenced by immunoSEQ multiplex PCR, and TCRdb holds only the in-frame ones, with some missing. This sample has about 5,800 clones, with around 29% found just once. Proliferating CFSE-low MLR cells were sequenced to define alloreactive TCRbeta sequences. The sequencing input was CD4+ T cells from cultured PBMCs. The receptors stem from a human patient who received a liver transplant. Some T cells may be the graft donor's.

The CDR3 sequence: CASSSHVLKTYGYTF. CDR3 in DNA: TGTGCCAGCAGCTCCCATGTGTTAAAGACCTATGGCTACACCTTC. The V and J genes are TRBV4-2 and TRBJ1-2; D gene uncertain. V was clipped by 5 bases and J by 4 bases, with 17 bases between them. CDR3 length equals 15 residues. From germline, CDR1 is LGHNA and CDR2 YNFKEQ.

This clone is a singleton in its sample. The gene calls are TRBV5-1 and TRBJ2-3; possibly TRBD1 for D (6 bases). V was shortened by 7 bases and J by 0 bases, with 12 bases between the two germline ends. This CDR3 spans 14 amino acids. CDR1 SGHRS and CDR2 YFSETQ come from the germline V gene. CDR3 protein: CASVQGSSTDTQYF. The DNA for the CDR3 is TGCGCCAGCGTACAGGGATCTAGCACAGATACGCAGTATTTT.

This chain joins TRBV13 and TRBJ2-1; 11 bases align to TRBD2. The ends lost 0 bases at V and 15 bases at J; junction bases unmatched: 16. There are 17 residues in the CDR3. Germline CDR1 PRHDT, CDR2 FYEKMQ (reference sequence). The CDR3 DNA follows: TGTGCCAGCAGCTTAGGGAACAGGCTAGCGGGGGGACCCTCTATGTTCTTC. This sequence encodes CASSLGNRLAGGPSMFF.

This chain connects TRBV5-1 to TRBJ1-2; tentative D call: TRBD1 (5 bases). Trimming stripped 4 bases from V and 0 bases from J, with 13 bases between. CDR1 SGHRS and CDR2 YFSETQ come from the germline V gene. This CDR3 comprises 15 residues. Here the CDR3 reads CASSQGLGANYGYTF. The CDR3 DNA follows: TGCGCCAGCAGCCAAGGCCTGGGGGCTAACTATGGCTACACCTTC.

This clone is labeled as medium-sized (0.01 to 0.1%). This sequence joins TRBV2 and TRBJ2-5; D remains ambiguous. CDR1 SNHLY and CDR2 FYNNEI come from the germline V gene. The CDR3 extends over 13 amino acids. Trimming removed 5 bases at V and 1 base at J, with 8 bases between. The CDR3 protein is CASSPIAQETQYF. DNA of the CDR3: TGTGCCAGCAGTCCGATAGCCCAAGAGACCCAGTACTTC. The full variable domain, its missing parts supplied by reference TRBV2 and TRBJ2-5, is EPEVTQTPSHQVTQMGQEVILRCVPISNHLYFYWYRQILGQKVEFLVSFYNNEISEKSEIFDDQFSVERPDGSNFTLKIRSTKLEDSAMYFCASSPIAQETQYFGPGTRLLVL.

For the CDR3, the DNA is TGTGCCAGCAGTCTGACAGCCCTTCAGCCCCAGCATTTT. Amino acids: CASSLTALQPQHF. The V and J genes are TRBV6-5 and TRBJ1-5, with D tentatively TRBD1 (5 bases). The germline V gene has CDR1 MNHEY and CDR2 SVGAGI. The CDR3 is made up of 13 amino acids. V lost 5 bases and J lost 6, with 11 bases in between.

The chain couples TRBV10-2 to TRBJ2-2; 7 nucleotides match TRBD2. The CDR3 consists of 16 residues. V shed 1 base, J shed 4 bases, and the junction held 6 bases outside the gene matches. CDR1 is WSHSY and CDR2 is SAAADI in the germline V gene. CDR3 amino acids: CASSELWTSSTGELFF. CDR3 nucleotides: TGCGCCAGCAGTGAGTTGTGGACTAGTTCCACCGGGGAGCTGTTTTTT.

This sequence joins TRBV10-3 and TRBJ2-5; D may match TRBD1 or TRBD2 (5 bases each). Germline V gene lookup returns CDR1 ENHRY and CDR2 SYGVKD. The CDR3 consists of 15 residues. V shed 2 bases and J shed 5 bases, with 15 bases lying between them. This chain's CDR3 is CAISEGSLEGETQYF. In DNA form, the CDR3 reads TGTGCCATCAGTGAGGGCAGTCTAGAGGGGGAGACCCAGTACTTC.

The rearrangement joins TRBV7-8 to TRBJ2-1; D unclear. The V end lost 1 base, the J end lost 4 bases, and 2 bases lay between the germline ends. CDR1 is SGHVS and CDR2 is FQNEAQ in the germline V gene. The CDR3 spans 12 residues. The CDR3 nucleotides read TGTGCCAGCAGCTTAGTTTACAATGAGCAGTTCTTC. It codes for CASSLVYNEQFF.

This clone was observed a few times. V is TRBV14 and J is TRBJ2-1; D ambiguous. Trimming took 3 bases from V and 5 from J, leaving 8 bases between them. The germline V gene has CDR1 SGHDN and CDR2 FVKESK. The length of the CDR3 is 13 residues. The CDR3 DNA reads as TGTGCCAGCAGCCATGCCAGAAACAATGAGCAGTTCTTC. Residues: CASSHARNNEQFF.

The J gene is TRBJ1-3, the V gene TRBV5-1; D gene ambiguous. The germline V gene encodes CDR1 SGHRS and CDR2 YFSETQ. The CDR3 runs 15 residues. V lost 0 bases to trimming and J lost 0 bases, with 7 bases between them. The chain's CDR3 is CASSLDGASGNTIYF. The CDR3, as DNA: TGCGCCAGCAGCTTGGACGGTGCCTCTGGAAACACCATATATTTT.

This clone was counted between two and nine times. The chain recombines TRBV6-1 with TRBJ1-1, with D perhaps TRBD1 (6 bases). Trimming removed 6 bases at V and 1 base at J, with 12 bases between. The length of the CDR3 is 14 residues. CDR1 and CDR2 from the germline V gene are MNHNS and SASEGT. The CDR3 nucleotides are TGTGCCAGCAGAAGGGGACACCAGAACACTGAAGCTTTCTTT. It encodes CASRRGHQNTEAFF.

This clone has just a few counts. The rearrangement uses TRBV10-3 and TRBJ2-1, with 8 positions matching TRBD2. Germline CDR1 is ENHRY and CDR2 is SYGVKD. V gave up 8 bases and J gave up 3 bases; unmatched junction bases: 9. This CDR3 region has 15 residues. CDR3 coding DNA: TGTGCCATCGGACCTGGGGGACTAGTCTACAATGAGCAGTTCTTC. Its translation is CAIGPGGLVYNEQFF.

The rearrangement joins TRBV28 to TRBJ1-5; 10 nucleotides match TRBD1. Germline V CDR1 and CDR2: MDHEN, SYDVKM. With V trimmed by 7 bases and J by 2 bases, 14 bases remained unmatched. The CDR3 runs to 18 residues. Here the CDR3 DNA reads TGTGCCAGCAATAACCGGGACAGGGGACGGGTAGGCAATCAGCCCCAGCATTTT. As protein: CASNNRDRGRVGNQPQHF. The full variable domain, with the rest looked up from reference TRBV28 and TRBJ1-5, is DVKVTQSSRYLVKRTGEKVFLECVQDMDHENMFWYRQDPGLGLRLIYFSYDVKMKEKGDIPEGYSVSREKKERFSLILESASTNQTSMYLCASNNRDRGRVGNQPQHFGDGTRLSIL.

The chain recombines TRBV6-1 with TRBJ1-3; 9 bases agree with TRBD1. The CDR3 is made up of 20 amino acids. With V trimmed by 0 bases and J by 2 bases, 14 bases remained unmatched. In germline, CDR1 is MNHNS, CDR2 SASEGT. The CDR3 here is CASSEAPDRGPNNPGNTIYF. CDR3 DNA sequence: TGTGCCAGCAGTGAAGCTCCGGACAGGGGCCCTAATAACCCTGGAAACACCATATATTTT.

V and J are TRBV2 and TRBJ2-2, with D perhaps matching TRBD1 (5 bases). The germline CDR1 and CDR2 sequences are SNHLY and FYNNEI. This CDR3 is 15 amino acids long. Trimming removed 2 bases from V and 0 bases from J, with 7 bases in between. CDR3 sequence: CASSEQGPNTGELFF. The DNA of the CDR3 is TGTGCCAGCAGTGAACAGGGTCCGAACACCGGGGAGCTGTTTTTT.